This TCR beta chain was profiled in a study of blood T cell repertoires in COVID-19. Study at large: Spain, Italy and the United States supplied samples that represented acute and convalescent COVID-19. T cells, B-cell-depleted T cells, or PBMCs supplied cDNA or gDNA.

In the original workflow: How many nucleated cells were present was estimated from reference gene primer amplification. Measured with immunoSEQ multiplex PCR; TCRdb has only the in-frame clones, and not every one. V, J and clone size reflect that table, while D and trimming were determined from the DNA. The table lists fewer than 250,000 clones, roughly four fifths of them singletons. This clone was observed once. Other DNA sequences in this sample translate to the same CDR3. The V end lost 1 base, the J end lost 5 bases, and 9 bases lay between the germline ends. The CDR3 length is 14 residues. Germline V lookup: CDR1 SGHTA, CDR2 FQGNSA.

Specimen: peripheral blood. This clonotype was sampled from a woman in her seventies with acute or convalescent COVID-19. The J gene is TRBJ2-1, the V gene TRBV7-2; D is perhaps TRBD2 (5 bases). CDR3 DNA: TGTGCCAGCAGCTTAGGGCGGGCGAACAATGAGCAGTTCTTC. Its protein product is CASSLGRANNEQFF.